This TCR beta chain derives from a study of CD8+CD57+ T cells in acquired aplastic anemia. Study-level points and caveats: Patients and healthy controls showed no significant CD8+ Simpson's diversity difference. Around 29 shared CD8+ CDR3s appeared highly expressed within patients' immunodominant clones.

CDR3 and TCR beta VDJ profiling relied on genomic DNA as the template. TCRdb independently ran MiXCR on the reads; one entry per CDR3 protein. The sample yields about 190,000 distinct CDR3 sequences, 40% to 55% seen once. With respect to this clonotype: Its target is unknown.

Previously, flow cytometry had revealed CD8+CD57+ cell expansion in the patients chosen for sequencing. Patients, without exception, had severe acquired aplastic anemia. This CDR3 has 13 residues. Germline loops: CDR1 DFQATT, CDR2 SNEGSKA (reference sequence). The V end was cut by 0 bases, the J end by 4 bases, with 7 bases between. The V gene is TRBV20-1, the J gene TRBJ2-1, with D unresolved. The sequenced sample consisted of sorted CD4+, CD8+, or CD8+CD57+ T cells (not recorded which) from PBMCs. This receptor was taken from a human donor with aplastic anemia. CDR3 nucleotide sequence: TGCAGTGCTAGAGACTCAGAATACAATGAGCAGTTCTTC. Amino acid sequence: CSARDSEYNEQFF.